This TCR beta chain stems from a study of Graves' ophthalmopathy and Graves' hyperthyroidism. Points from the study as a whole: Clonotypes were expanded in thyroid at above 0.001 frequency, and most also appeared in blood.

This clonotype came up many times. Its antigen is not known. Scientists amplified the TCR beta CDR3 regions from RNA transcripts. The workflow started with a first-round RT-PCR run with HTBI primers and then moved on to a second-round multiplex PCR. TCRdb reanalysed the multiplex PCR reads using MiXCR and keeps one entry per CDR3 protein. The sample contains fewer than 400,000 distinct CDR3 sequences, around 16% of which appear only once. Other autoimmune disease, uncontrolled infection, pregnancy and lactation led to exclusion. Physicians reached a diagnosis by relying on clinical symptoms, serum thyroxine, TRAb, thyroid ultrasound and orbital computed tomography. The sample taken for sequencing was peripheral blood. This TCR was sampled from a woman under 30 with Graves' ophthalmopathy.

This CDR3 reads CASSRDLGTPGELFF. The DNA for the CDR3 is TGCGCCAGCAGCCGGGACTTGGGGACCCCGGGGGAGCTGTTTTTT. The chain is built from TRBV4-3 and TRBJ2-2; weak D call: TRBD2 (6 bases). Germline CDR1 is LGHNA and CDR2 is YSLEER. Trimming left V 4 bases short and J 8 bases short, with 17 bases between. The CDR3 loop spans 15 amino acids.